Following are 26 T cell receptor beta chains from one sample sequenced in a study of shared clonotypes between healthy human individuals. Naive CD8 isolation took CD45RO-negative cells positively selected for CCR7 and excluded terminally differentiated effector memory CD45RA+ cells. Assay used: immunoSEQ multiplex PCR; TCRdb lists only in-frame clones, some missing. Here the sample spans 450,000 to 700,000 clones, about 95% being singletons. The sequenced sample was naive CD8+ T cells sorted from blood. Receptors originate from a woman aged 30 to 39 in good health.

Here the CDR3 DNA reads TGTGCCACCCTAAAACTAGCGGGATCGGGGGAGCAGTACTTC. Translated: CATLKLAGSGEQYF. The V call is TRBV28, the J call TRBJ2-7, with 10 bases matching TRBD2. CDR1 is MDHEN and CDR2 is SYDVKM in the germline V gene. The CDR3 has 14 amino acids. Unmatched junction bases numbered 13, after V lost 10 bases and J lost 7 bases.

This chain joins TRBV6-1 and TRBJ1-1, with 8 bases matching TRBD1. CDR3 length equals 12 residues. Germline V CDR1 and CDR2: MNHNS, SASEGT. Trimming cost V 5 bases and J 4 bases; bases outside gene matches: 0. The CDR3, as DNA: TGTGCCAGCAGTCAGGGGGCCACTGAAGCTTTCTTT. Translated: CASSQGATEAFF.

The genes are TRBV28 and TRBJ1-1, with TRBD1 as a possible D gene (5 bases). The V gene's germline CDR1 is MDHEN and CDR2 SYDVKM. V was trimmed by 4 bases and J by 13 bases, leaving 19 bases between them. The CDR3 runs to 13 residues. CDR3 protein: CASSWLGTKMGFF. As DNA, the CDR3 is TGTGCCAGCAGTTGGCTGGGGACCAAAATGGGTTTCTTT.

The rearrangement joins TRBV7-8 to TRBJ1-1, with D perhaps matching TRBD1 (6 bases). The V gene's germline CDR1 is SGHVS and CDR2 FQNEAQ. Trimming took off 5 bases at V and 0 bases at J, with 13 bases between the two ends. The CDR3 extends over 15 amino acids. Written as DNA, the CDR3 is TGTGCCAGCAGCCCAGGGGTAGGAATGAACACTGAAGCTTTCTTT. Encoded protein: CASSPGVGMNTEAFF.

This clone was picked up one time. This rearrangement joins TRBV6-5 to TRBJ2-2; D may be TRBD2 (5 bases). The V end lost 2 bases, the J end lost 5 bases, and 9 bases lay between the germline ends. Germline-derived CDR1 and CDR2 are MNHEY and SVGAGI. The CDR3 has 14 amino acids. The CDR3 nucleotides read TGTGCCAGCAGTTACCTTGGCGGGACCGGGGAGCTGTTTTTT. Protein: CASSYLGGTGELFF.

This chain joins TRBV29-1 and TRBJ1-1, with D tentatively TRBD1 (5 bases). Trimming stripped 1 base from V and 5 bases from J, with 14 bases between. The V gene's germline CDR1 is SQVTM and CDR2 ANQGSEA. This CDR3 contains 14 residues. CDR3 in amino acids: CSVEVRVGKTEAFF. The CDR3 DNA follows: TGCAGCGTTGAAGTCAGGGTAGGAAAAACTGAAGCTTTCTTT.

The chain carries TRBV5-1 and TRBJ1-1; perhaps TRBD1 as D (5 bases). Germline V CDR1 and CDR2: SGHRS, YFSETQ. The length of the CDR3 is 11 residues. V lost 6 bases to trimming and J lost 7 bases, with 10 bases between them. CDR3 loop: CASTGEHEAFF. Here the CDR3 DNA reads TGCGCCAGCACGGGGGAGCATGAAGCTTTCTTT.

V usage is TRBV5-8 and J usage is TRBJ2-7; 7 nucleotides agree with TRBD1. This CDR3 contains 16 residues. J was trimmed by 3 bases and V by 3 bases; bases with no gene match: 12. Germline V lookup: CDR1 SGHTS, CDR2 YDEGEE. The CDR3 sequence: CASSWSARTGVYEQYF. DNA of the CDR3: TGTGCCAGCAGCTGGTCGGCGAGGACAGGCGTCTACGAGCAGTACTTC.

In DNA, the CDR3 is TGTGCCAGCAGCTTGACGGGAAACACCGGGGAGCTGTTTTTT. Its protein product is CASSLTGNTGELFF. V gene TRBV6-5 combines with J gene TRBJ2-2; a possible D gene is TRBD2 (5 bases). The CDR3 is 14 residues long. V lost 6 bases, J lost 2 bases, and 10 bases lay in between. Germline V gene sequence: CDR1 MNHEY, CDR2 SVGAGI.

The V gene is TRBV28, the J gene TRBJ2-1; TRBD2 is a possible D gene (6 bases). The CDR3 runs 19 residues. The germline V gene has CDR1 MDHEN and CDR2 SYDVKM. The germline V and J ends were trimmed by 2 bases and 5 bases, with 25 bases remaining between them. Here the CDR3 reads CASSLIPFRTGGNNNEQFF. The DNA for the CDR3 is TGTGCCAGCAGTTTAATCCCCTTCAGGACTGGCGGGAACAACAATGAGCAGTTCTTC.

The CDR3 loop reads CASRRSGTYEQYF. Written as DNA, the CDR3 is TGTGCCAGCAGGAGGAGCGGTACCTACGAGCAGTACTTC. The genes are TRBV6-1 and TRBJ2-7; a possible D gene is TRBD2 (5 bases). Germline V gene sequence: CDR1 MNHNS, CDR2 SASEGT. The ends were cut back, 6 bases at V and 2 bases at J, with 11 bases in the middle. The CDR3 spans 13 residues.

The rearrangement links TRBV28 to TRBJ2-1, with 10 bases matching TRBD2. V lost 10 bases to trimming and J lost 4 bases; unmatched junction nucleotides: 7. This CDR3 comprises 14 residues. Germline CDR1 MDHEN, CDR2 SYDVKM. The chain's CDR3 is CATKLAGPYNEQFF. The DNA of the CDR3 is TGTGCCACCAAACTAGCGGGACCTTACAATGAGCAGTTCTTC.

This clone was detected only once. V is TRBV4-1 and J is TRBJ1-1, with D possibly being TRBD1 (6 bases). This CDR3 has 15 residues. Germline assignment: CDR1 MGHRA and CDR2 YSYEKL. V lost 1 base and J 4 bases, leaving 13 bases between the germline ends. CDR3 protein: CASSQAPGAGTEAFF. CDR3 nucleotides: TGCGCCAGCAGCCAAGCCCCGGGGGCTGGCACTGAAGCTTTCTTT.

The chain combines TRBV2 with TRBJ1-1; no definite D call. Germline lookup yields CDR1 SNHLY and CDR2 FYNNEI. The V end lost 2 bases, the J end lost 1 base, and 14 bases lay between the germline ends. The CDR3 contains 16 residues. CDR3 DNA sequence: TGTGCCAGCAGTGAAATCCGGGGAAAGAGGAACACTGAAGCTTTCTTT. Amino acids: CASSEIRGKRNTEAFF. Based on the CDR3 plus reference TRBV2 and TRBJ1-1, the full variable domain is EPEVTQTPSHQVTQMGQEVILRCVPISNHLYFYWYRQILGQKVEFLVSFYNNEISEKSEIFDDQFSVERPDGSNFTLKIRSTKLEDSAMYFCASSEIRGKRNTEAFFGQGTRLTVV.

This clone was observed a few times. V is TRBV9 and J is TRBJ1-2; D may be TRBD1 (5 bases). V dropped 4 bases and J dropped 6 bases, with 10 bases sitting between them. This CDR3 comprises 12 residues. Germline CDR1 reads SGDLS; CDR2 reads YYNGEE. The CDR3 here is CASSPGGDGYTF. The CDR3 DNA reads TGTGCCAGCAGCCCAGGAGGGGATGGCTACACCTTC.

This chain uses TRBV7-6 with TRBJ1-1, with D tentatively TRBD1 (6 bases). V lost 6 bases and J 6 bases, leaving 14 bases between the germline ends. Germline V lookup: CDR1 SGHVS, CDR2 FNYEAQ. CDR3 length: 13 amino acids. Here the CDR3 reads CASSQTGLPEAFF. The DNA of the CDR3 is TGTGCCAGCAGTCAAACAGGGCTTCCTGAAGCTTTCTTT. Supplemented by reference TRBV7-6 and TRBJ1-1, the full variable domain reads GAGVSQSPRYKVTKRGQDVALRCDPISGHVSLYWYRQALGQGPEFLTYFNYEAQQDKSGLPNDRFSAERPEGSISTLTIQRTEQRDSAMYRCASSQTGLPEAFFGQGTRLTVV.

This chain links TRBV6-1 with TRBJ2-1; no firm D call. The CDR3 consists of 16 residues. Per the germline V gene, CDR1 is MNHNS and CDR2 is SASEGT. V was clipped by 2 bases and J by 7 bases, with 18 bases between them. This chain's CDR3 is CASSEYHRQNVNEQFF. Written as DNA, the CDR3 is TGTGCCAGCAGTGAATATCACAGACAAAATGTTAATGAGCAGTTCTTC.

This clone was observed a few times. This rearrangement joins TRBV19 to TRBJ2-7; D is undetermined. From germline, CDR1 is LNHDA and CDR2 SQIVND (reference sequence). V lost 3 bases and J 7 bases, leaving 13 bases between the germline ends. This CDR3 has 13 residues. The CDR3 nucleotides are TGTGCCAGTAGTATTGGTTCCGGGCGAGAGCAGTACTTC. The encoded protein is CASSIGSGREQYF. Filled out from reference TRBV19 and TRBJ2-7, the complete variable domain reads DGGITQSPKYLFRKEGQNVTLSCEQNLNHDAMYWYRQDPGQGLRLIYYSQIVNDFQKGDIAEGYSVSREKKESFPLTVTSAQKNPTAFYLCASSIGSGREQYFGPGTRLTVT.

This clone appeared once. The V gene is TRBV7-9, the J gene TRBJ2-1; D tentatively fits TRBD1 or TRBD2 (5 bases each). Germline values: CDR1 SEHNR, CDR2 FQNEAQ (reference sequence). This CDR3 is 14 amino acids long. V was pared by 5 bases and J by 9 bases, with 17 bases between. The chain's CDR3 is CASSPGTEVLEQFF. The CDR3 DNA reads TGTGCCAGCAGCCCCGGGACCGAGGTACTTGAGCAGTTCTTC.

This chain joins TRBV6-5 and TRBJ2-7; D gene ambiguous. V gave up 2 bases and J gave up 3 bases, with 8 bases separating them. Germline V lookup: CDR1 MNHEY, CDR2 SVGAGI. The CDR3 consists of 13 residues. The CDR3 here is CASSYRQFYEQYF. CDR3 DNA: TGTGCCAGCAGTTACAGGCAGTTCTACGAGCAGTACTTC.

The rearrangement uses TRBV9 and TRBJ1-4; D is ambiguous. The CDR3 runs to 16 residues. The germline V gene has CDR1 SGDLS and CDR2 YYNGEE. V dropped 0 bases and J dropped 8 bases, with 17 bases sitting between them. The DNA for the CDR3 is TGTGCCAGCAGCGTAGACGGGTTTGGGTCCGACGAAAAACTGTTTTTT. This codes for CASSVDGFGSDEKLFF.

The chain recombines TRBV15 with TRBJ2-3; 11 positions match TRBD2. Germline V gene lookup returns CDR1 LNHNV and CDR2 YYDKDF (reference sequence). V shed 2 bases and J 3 bases; nucleotides not matched to a gene: 13. There are 19 residues in the CDR3. The CDR3 loop is CATSRNRGASGRPTDTQYF. Written as DNA, the CDR3 is TGTGCCACCAGCAGAAACCGGGGGGCTAGCGGGAGGCCGACAGATACGCAGTATTTT.

V and J are TRBV28 and TRBJ2-1; 11 bases line up with TRBD2. Trimming cost V 5 bases and J 7 bases; bases outside gene matches: 7. The CDR3 has 15 amino acids. Germline V gene data show CDR1 as MDHEN and CDR2 as SYDVKM. DNA of the CDR3: TGTGCCAGCAGTATCCTAGCGGGAGGTCTAAATGAGCAGTTCTTC. This sequence encodes CASSILAGGLNEQFF.

The chain recombines TRBV6-6 with TRBJ2-7, with D perhaps TRBD1 (6 bases). V lost 0 bases, J lost 7 bases, and 13 bases lay in between. This CDR3 is built from 14 residues. Per the germline V gene, CDR1 is MNHNY and CDR2 is SVGAGI (reference sequence). CDR3 loop: CASSYSTGREEQYF. For the CDR3, the DNA is TGTGCCAGCAGTTACTCGACAGGACGTGAAGAGCAGTACTTC.

V is TRBV5-1 and J is TRBJ2-7, with 15 nucleotides matching TRBD2. This CDR3 spans 18 amino acids. Germline V lookup: CDR1 SGHRS, CDR2 YFSETQ. V was clipped by 4 bases and J by 5 bases; unmatched bases: 13. CDR3: CASSPGLAGGPGADEQYF. In DNA, the CDR3 is TGCGCCAGCAGCCCCGGACTAGCGGGAGGGCCTGGGGCCGACGAGCAGTACTTC.

The genes are TRBV11-2 and TRBJ2-7, with D tentatively TRBD2 (6 bases). V was pared by 6 bases and J by 7 bases, with 19 bases between. This CDR3 has 14 residues. Germline V gene lookup returns CDR1 SGHAT and CDR2 FQNNGV. CDR3 residues: CASSSGGIVGEQYF. The CDR3 DNA follows: TGTGCCAGCAGTTCGGGCGGGATAGTTGGGGAGCAGTACTTC.